This TCR beta chain was documented in a study of shared clonotypes between healthy human individuals. For every subset, genomic DNA was evenly distributed across several immunoSEQ plates. Template amounts of approximately 300 ng DNA, tens of thousands of T cell genomes, were employed in unsorted PBMC replicate PCRs. TCRdb's copy holds only in-frame clones and misses some; the assay was immunoSEQ multiplex PCR. Among roughly 510,000 clones listed, nearly 80% were seen once. The germline gives CDR1 MNHNS, CDR2 SASEGT. The V gene lost 9 bases and the J gene lost 3 bases, with 12 bases spanning the gap. This CDR3 has 14 amino acids. Genomic DNA of unsorted samples came from 90 million or so PBMCs.

Sequencing used PBMCs. This chain joins TRBV6-1 and TRBJ2-6, with D possibly being TRBD2 (5 bases). The receptor comes from a woman aged 40-49 years in good health. Some clones in this sample may be carry-over from other donors' samples. CDR3 sequence (DNA): TGTGCCAGTAGAGGGAGACTTGGGGCCAACGTCCTGACTTTC. As protein: CASRGRLGANVLTF.